This T cell receptor (beta chain) came from a study of cytomegalovirus exposure and HLA in healthy donors. Clones were sequenced by immunoSEQ multiplex PCR, and TCRdb holds only the in-frame ones, with some missing. Of some 71,000 clones in the sample, approximately 94% were seen once. A word on this clone: What it binds is not known.

Study-wide points: Most TCRs appeared rarely, but some public TCRs recurred in many donors. The authors confirmed in vitro that a few CMV-associated chains were specific for CMV antigens.

This CDR3 spans 14 amino acids. CDR1 is SGDLS, CDR2 YYNGEE, per germline. The germline V and J ends were trimmed by 4 bases and 3 bases, with 11 bases remaining between them. This receptor was obtained from a woman between 18 and 29 years old in good health and CMV-seronegative. The specimen was PBMCs. The V call is TRBV9, the J call TRBJ2-1, with D uncertain. The CDR3 reads CASSPRLDYNEQFF. The CDR3 DNA reads as TGTGCCAGCAGCCCACGATTAGACTACAATGAGCAGTTCTTC.